Presented here are 21 T cell receptor beta chains from one specimen sequenced in a study of regulatory T cells in long-lasting Graves disease. To make TCR beta libraries, researchers used iRepertoire HTBI primers and Arm-PCR of CDR3 regions. TCRdb used MiXCR to reprocess the multiplex PCR reads, holding one entry per CDR3 protein. The profile covers about 460,000 distinct CDR3 sequences, with 13% to 15% appearing a single time and over 15% taken by the ten largest. Time point: newly diagnosed GD, antithyroid drugs for less than 3 months. RNA extracted from PBMCs served as the sequencing template. The sample was also reused in another study, on T cells in Graves' hyperthyroidism and ophthalmopathy.

The input for sequencing was peripheral blood mononuclear cells (PBMCs), taken at new diagnosis, from a patient treated with antithyroid drugs. These receptors originate from a woman aged 45-65 years with Graves disease.

This clonotype has just a few counts. V is TRBV20-1 and J is TRBJ2-5; perhaps TRBD2 as D (6 bases). Germline CDR1 is DFQATT and CDR2 is SNEGSKA (reference sequence). There are 15 residues in the CDR3. V was pared by 0 bases and J by 2 bases, with 13 bases between. The DNA of the CDR3 is TGCAGTGCTAGAGATCCCGGGGACTTTCAAGAGACCCAGTACTTC. It specifies CSARDPGDFQETQYF.

This clonotype was seen a few times. V and J are TRBV28 and TRBJ1-4; the match to TRBD1 covers 11 bases. CDR3 length equals 15 residues. From germline, CDR1 is MDHEN and CDR2 SYDVKM. The V segment lost 5 bases and the J segment 3 bases; nucleotides outside the gene matches: 2. The CDR3 loop reads CASSGQGASNEKLFF. CDR3 nucleotide sequence: TGTGCCAGCAGTGGACAGGGGGCATCTAATGAAAAACTGTTTTTT.

This clonotype was counted ten times or more. The chain recombines TRBV6-1 with TRBJ2-7; 8 bases are a match to TRBD1. The CDR3 runs to 13 residues. Germline values: CDR1 MNHNS, CDR2 SASEGT. The V gene end was trimmed by 8 bases and the J gene end by 4 bases; junction bases not matched to a gene: 7. The DNA of the CDR3 is TGTGCCAGCGAGGACAGGGCTAAATACGAGCAGTACTTC. Protein sequence: CASEDRAKYEQYF.

This clonotype was counted many times. This chain connects TRBV6-9 to TRBJ2-6, with D uncertain. V lost 3 bases, J lost 0 bases, and 9 bases lay in between. Germline CDR1 reads MNHGY; CDR2 reads SVAAGI. There are 16 residues in the CDR3. The CDR3 DNA reads as TGTGCCAGCAGTTACGCGGCAGTCTCTGGGGCCAACGTCCTGACTTTC. It specifies CASSYAAVSGANVLTF.

This clonotype was picked up many times. This chain connects TRBV20-1 to TRBJ2-7; 12 bases align to TRBD2. The CDR3 has 13 amino acids. Trimming at V came to 5 bases and at J to 6 bases, leaving 5 bases not matched to a gene. Germline CDR1 is DFQATT and CDR2 is SNEGSKA (reference sequence). CDR3 sequence reads: CSAPSGRAIEQYF. CDR3 DNA: TGCAGTGCTCCTAGCGGGAGGGCGATCGAGCAGTACTTC.

This clonotype has ten or more counts. The chain couples TRBV18 to TRBJ2-3, with 10 bases lining up with TRBD2. The CDR3 totals 15 residues. With 2 bases clipped from V and 8 bases from J, the junction kept 7 bases outside the gene matches. CDR1 and CDR2 (germline): KGHSH, LQKENI. For the CDR3, the DNA is TGTGCCAGCTCACCAGCGAGCGGGAGGGCTGTTACGCAGTATTTT. Translation: CASSPASGRAVTQYF.

This clonotype was counted many times. The genes are TRBV9 and TRBJ2-5; the match to TRBD2 covers 10 bases. The germline V gene encodes CDR1 SGDLS and CDR2 YYNGEE. Trimming removed 3 bases from V and 2 bases from J; junction bases left unmatched: 4. The CDR3 is 15 residues long. CDR3 residues: CASSESGRGQETQYF. The CDR3 nucleotides read TGTGCCAGCAGCGAAAGCGGGAGGGGGCAAGAGACCCAGTACTTC.

This chain links TRBV19 with TRBJ2-7; 8 bases fit TRBD2. The length of the CDR3 is 14 residues. J was trimmed by 6 bases and V by 5 bases; bases with no gene match: 9. The germline CDR1 and CDR2 sequences are LNHDA and SQIVND (reference sequence). CDR3 coding DNA: TGTGCCAGTAGTCGGTCGGGAGGGCCAGGCGAGCAGTACTTC. This sequence encodes CASSRSGGPGEQYF.

Concerning this clonotype itself: The junction shows a germline mismatch at one end, possibly a read error. The J gene is TRBJ2-3, the V gene TRBV27; TRBD2 agrees at 9 bases. CDR1 and CDR2 (germline): MNHEY, SMNVEV (reference sequence). This CDR3 is 16 amino acids long. This chain's CDR3 is CASSPLAGGPTGTQYF. In DNA form, the CDR3 reads TGTGCCAGCAGTCCCCTTGCGGGAGGGCCCACAGGTACGCAGTATTTT.

This clonotype has at least ten counts. The rearrangement uses TRBV5-1 and TRBJ2-6, with D unclear. The CDR3 length is 16 residues. V lost 0 bases to trimming and J lost 1 base, with 8 bases between them. Germline values: CDR1 SGHRS, CDR2 YFSETQ. Here the CDR3 reads CASSLDVGSGANVLTF. The CDR3, as DNA: TGCGCCAGCAGCTTGGATGTTGGGTCTGGGGCCAACGTCCTGACTTTC.

This clonotype was observed a few times. This CDR3 reads CSARNSGRANTGELFF. The CDR3, as DNA: TGCAGTGCTAGGAATAGCGGGAGGGCGAACACCGGGGAGCTGTTTTTT. V is TRBV20-1 and J is TRBJ2-2; 11 bases map to TRBD2. CDR3 length equals 16 residues. Unmatched junction bases numbered 3, after V lost 3 bases and J lost 0 bases. Germline V gives CDR1 DFQATT, CDR2 SNEGSKA (reference sequence).

The chain carries TRBV18 and TRBJ2-1; 15 positions agree with TRBD2. Trimming took 0 bases from V and 3 from J; bases not matched to a gene: 6. The CDR3 is 19 residues long. Germline CDR1 is KGHSH and CDR2 is LQKENI. CDR3 protein: CASSPPGLAGGQIYNEQFF. CDR3 sequence (DNA): TGTGCCAGCTCACCACCGGGACTAGCGGGAGGCCAAATCTACAATGAGCAGTTCTTC. Full variable domain (outside the CDR3, taken from reference TRBV18 and TRBJ2-1): NAGVMQNPRHLVRRRGQEARLRCSPMKGHSHVYWYRQLPEEGLKFMVYLQKENIIDESGMPKERFSAEFPKEGPSILRIQQVVRGDSAAYFCASSPPGLAGGQIYNEQFFGPGTRLTVL.

The J gene is TRBJ2-5, the V gene TRBV27, with D perhaps assigned TRBD1 or TRBD2 (7 bases each). The germline gives CDR1 MNHEY, CDR2 SMNVEV (reference sequence). V was cut by 8 bases and J by 7 bases, with 23 bases left in between. The CDR3 loop spans 15 amino acids. CDR3 bases: TGTGCCAGCTCCACCGCTCAGGGGGGGCGCGCGACCCAGTACTTC. Translation gives CASSTAQGGRATQYF.

This clonotype has ten or more counts. The rearrangement joins TRBV12-3 or TRBV12-4 to TRBJ1-1; TRBD1 agrees at 8 bases. With 6 bases clipped from V and 4 bases from J, the junction kept 7 bases outside the gene matches. The CDR3 totals 14 residues. The CDR3 sequence: CASSTGQVATEAFF. The CDR3 DNA follows: TGTGCCAGCAGCACGGGACAGGTTGCCACTGAAGCTTTCTTT.

This clonotype was detected only a few times. The CDR3 bases are TGTGCCAGTAGTATCCCCTCGGGGGGACTCTACAATGAGCAGTTCTTC. Its protein product is CASSIPSGGLYNEQFF. V is TRBV19 and J is TRBJ2-1, with TRBD2 matching 7 bases. CDR3 length equals 16 residues. Trimming at V came to 3 bases and at J to 3 bases, leaving 8 bases not matched to a gene. The germline gives CDR1 LNHDA, CDR2 SQIVND (reference sequence).

The rearrangement joins TRBV19 to TRBJ2-7, with 7 bases matching TRBD1. The CDR3 extends over 13 amino acids. Unmatched junction bases numbered 6, after V lost 3 bases and J lost 7 bases. Germline loops: CDR1 LNHDA, CDR2 SQIVND (reference sequence). The CDR3 region has the DNA TGTGCCAGTAGTATTGGTGGACAGGATGAGCAGTACTTC. This gives the protein CASSIGGQDEQYF.

This chain joins TRBV19 and TRBJ1-4; a possible D gene is TRBD1 (6 bases). Germline CDR1 is LNHDA and CDR2 is SQIVND (reference sequence). V gave up 4 bases and J gave up 8 bases, with 17 bases separating them. The CDR3 is made up of 15 amino acids. The CDR3: CASSTSGTWYEKLFF. The DNA for the CDR3 is TGTGCCAGTAGTACGTCCGGGACATGGTACGAAAAACTGTTTTTT.

This clonotype showed up just a few times. The V gene is TRBV7-9, the J gene TRBJ2-1, with 11 bases matching TRBD2. Germline V gives CDR1 SEHNR, CDR2 FQNEAQ (reference sequence). The CDR3 spans 17 residues. Trimming took 2 bases from V and 7 from J; bases not matched to a gene: 10. CDR3 residues: CASSLTSRPSGGNEQFF. The CDR3 DNA reads TGTGCCAGCAGCTTAACCTCCCGGCCTAGCGGGGGGAATGAGCAGTTCTTC.

J is TRBJ2-7 and V is TRBV5-6; 7 positions agree with TRBD2. This CDR3 is 15 amino acids long. After removal of 0 bases from V and 3 bases from J, the junction contained 6 bases not matched to a gene. The V gene's germline CDR1 is SGHDT and CDR2 YYEEEE. CDR3 amino acids: CASSLGGASGYEQYF. CDR3 nucleotide sequence: TGTGCCAGCAGCTTGGGAGGGGCTAGCGGCTACGAGCAGTACTTC. Using reference TRBV5-6 and TRBJ2-7 for the parts outside the CDR3, the full variable domain is DAGVTQSPTHLIKTRGQQVTLRCSPKSGHDTVSWYQQALGQGPQFIFQYYEEEERQRGNFPDRFSGHQFPNYSSELNVNALLLGDSALYLCASSLGGASGYEQYFGPGTRLTVT.

As for this clonotype: A read error may explain this, as a much larger clone is one base away. This rearrangement joins TRBV14 to TRBJ2-1, with TRBD2 as a possible D gene (6 bases). Germline assignment: CDR1 SGHDN and CDR2 FVKESK. The CDR3 covers 16 residues. CDR3 nucleotides: TGTGCCAGCAGCCAAGAGACTAGGTTTTCATACAATGATCAGTTCTTC. Encoded protein: CASSQETRFSYNDQFF.

This rearrangement joins TRBV27 to TRBJ2-7, with 7 bases aligning to TRBD1. CDR1 is MNHEY, CDR2 SMNVEV, per germline (reference sequence). V was pared by 5 bases and J by 3 bases, with 10 bases of the junction left unmatched. CDR3 length equals 15 residues. The CDR3: CASSILQGSGYEQYF. Written as DNA, the CDR3 is TGTGCCAGCAGTATTCTACAGGGGTCCGGCTACGAGCAGTACTTC.